These 8 T cell receptor beta chains originate from one sample sequenced in a study of shared clonotypes between healthy human individuals. Assay: immunoSEQ multiplex PCR; the TCRdb copy retains only in-frame clones and omits some. The data hold approximately 940,000 clones, with 76% observed a single time. Sequenced: memory CD4+ T cells sorted from blood. Subset reported: CD45RA-negative fraction. These receptors were obtained from a man younger than 35 in good health.

CDR3 amino acids: CASSTPGSHYTQYF. CDR3 bases: TGTGCCAGTAGTACCCCGGGGTCACATTATACGCAGTATTTT. The chain recombines TRBV19 with TRBJ2-3; D is perhaps TRBD2 (5 bases). Trimming removed 4 bases from V and 7 bases from J, with 15 bases in between. This CDR3 has 14 amino acids. The germline CDR1 and CDR2 sequences are LNHDA and SQIVND (reference sequence).

As to this clone: This sample also contains other DNA sequences that code for the same CDR3. V is TRBV6-1 and J is TRBJ1-3, with a weak D call TRBD1 (5 bases). CDR1 is MNHNS and CDR2 is SASEGT in the germline V gene. The CDR3 totals 14 residues. Trimming took off 5 bases at V and 2 bases at J, with 10 bases between the two ends. As DNA, the CDR3 is TGTGCCAGCAGTCGCGGGGCCACTGGAAACACCATATATTTT. Translating it yields CASSRGATGNTIYF.

This chain connects TRBV10-3 to TRBJ2-1; TRBD1 matches at 7 bases. This CDR3 contains 13 residues. V was pared by 6 bases and J by 8 bases, with 7 bases of the junction left unmatched. Germline CDR1 is ENHRY and CDR2 is SYGVKD. In nucleotides, the CDR3 is TGTGCCATCAGCGAGGGGGCGGGCGATGAGCAGTTCTTC. Residues: CAISEGAGDEQFF.

This chain links TRBV6-4 with TRBJ2-5; D may be TRBD2 (6 bases). Germline loops: CDR1 MRHNA, CDR2 SNTAGT. Trimming took 6 bases from V and 3 from J, leaving 26 bases between them. The CDR3 covers 18 residues. This chain's CDR3 is CASRLLQRVLGGEETQYF. The CDR3 bases are TGTGCCAGCAGATTACTTCAGCGGGTCCTTGGAGGGGAAGAGACCCAGTACTTC.

This clone was observed a single time. J is TRBJ2-1 and V is TRBV19; 11 positions agree with TRBD1. The CDR3 extends over 14 amino acids. J lost 9 bases, V lost 4 bases, and 5 bases had no gene match. In germline, CDR1 is LNHDA, CDR2 SQIVND (reference sequence). The CDR3 bases are TGTGCCAGTAGTAACTTCGGGACAGGGGGTGAGCAGTTCTTC. As protein: CASSNFGTGGEQFF.

The chain links TRBV10-1 to TRBJ1-6; 7 bases align to TRBD1. CDR3 size: 14 residues. The V and J ends lost 0 bases and 7 bases, in that order; junction bases with no gene match: 0. Germline CDR1 WNHNN, CDR2 SYGVQD (reference sequence). CDR3 in DNA: TGCGCCAGCAGTGAGTCCAGGGGGAATTCACCCCTCCACTTT. Translated, it gives CASSESRGNSPLHF.

The rearrangement links TRBV19 to TRBJ2-1; 9 bases are shared with TRBD2. The CDR3 extends over 15 amino acids. The germline gives CDR1 LNHDA, CDR2 SQIVND (reference sequence). With 3 bases clipped from V and 5 bases from J, the junction kept 5 bases outside the gene matches. The CDR3 DNA sequence: TGTGCCAGTAGTATGAGCGGGAGGCCAGACAATGAGCAGTTCTTC. Translated, it gives CASSMSGRPDNEQFF. The variable domain in full, with the rest retrieved from reference TRBV19 and TRBJ2-1, is DGGITQSPKYLFRKEGQNVTLSCEQNLNHDAMYWYRQDPGQGLRLIYYSQIVNDFQKGDIAEGYSVSREKKESFPLTVTSAQKNPTAFYLCASSMSGRPDNEQFFGPGTRLTVL.

V is TRBV14 and J is TRBJ2-5; 11 nucleotides align to TRBD2. The CDR3 is made up of 16 amino acids. With 3 bases clipped from V and 5 bases from J, the junction kept 8 bases outside the gene matches. Germline CDR1 SGHDN, CDR2 FVKESK. In nucleotides, the CDR3 is TGTGCCAGCAGCCACCCAACTAGCGGGGGAATCGAGACCCAGTACTTC. Encoded protein: CASSHPTSGGIETQYF.